This T cell receptor beta chain derives from a study of cytomegalovirus exposure and HLA in healthy donors. The germline V gene has CDR1 MNHEY and CDR2 SVGAGI. Trimming left V 3 bases short and J 8 bases short, with 13 bases between. The CDR3 contains 13 residues. Study-level points and caveats: In a later analysis, the majority of CMV-associated beta chains seemingly showed HLA restriction.

The study ran its PCR with 60 Vbeta and 13 Jbeta primers. Profiled with immunoSEQ multiplex PCR; TCRdb holds only in-frame clones, not every one. The table lists 130,000 to 150,000 clones, approximately 80% of them singletons. This clone was found a few times. The antigen is not known. The rearrangement uses TRBV6-5 and TRBJ1-2, with D perhaps matching TRBD1 (6 bases). The sequencing sample was made of PBMCs. This clonotype originated in a man in his forties or fifties in good health and CMV-seropositive. In DNA form, the CDR3 reads TGTGCCAGCAGTTATTGGGGGGGGCCCGGCTACACCTTC. It is translated as CASSYWGGPGYTF.